Shown below are 30 T cell receptor beta chains from a single sample sequenced in a study of type 1 regulatory T cells. One entry per CDR3 protein, called by TCRdb with MiXCR from the reads. The sample consists of 40,000 to 50,000 distinct CDR3 sequences, 12% of them appearing once. These receptors' targets are unknown. The sequenced material came from cultured non-Tr1 T cells, either the whole culture or a sorted T cell fraction (not recorded which). The origin of the receptors is a human donor in good health.

V usage is TRBV7-2 and J usage is TRBJ1-5; D is unresolved. The CDR3 has 13 residues. Trimming left V 0 bases short and J 6 bases short, with 6 bases between. The germline CDR1 and CDR2 sequences are SGHTA and FQGNSA. As DNA, the CDR3 is TGTACCAGCAGCTTAGCCTTCGGTCAGCCCCAGCATTTT. It yields the protein CTSSLAFGQPQHF.

This clonotype was seen repeatedly, ten times or more. The J gene is TRBJ1-2, the V gene TRBV24-1; 10 bases are shared with TRBD1. Losses at the gene ends were 9 bases for V and 6 bases for J; bases not matched to a gene: 6. Germline values: CDR1 KGHDR, CDR2 SFDVKD. The CDR3 spans 13 residues. Here the CDR3 reads CATSRDRGDGYTF. The CDR3 bases are TGTGCCACCTCCCGGGACAGGGGAGATGGCTACACCTTC.

The chain joins TRBV7-3 to TRBJ2-3; D is possibly TRBD1 (5 bases). V was clipped by 1 base and J by 6 bases, with 11 bases between them. The CDR3 consists of 14 residues. CDR1 and CDR2 from the germline V gene are SGHTA and FQGTGA. CDR3 amino acids: CASSLNRNVDTQYF. The CDR3 coding sequence is TGTGCCAGCAGCTTAAACAGGAACGTTGATACGCAGTATTTT.

The V call is TRBV27, the J call TRBJ2-7; perhaps TRBD2 as D (5 bases). Deletions cut 7 bases from V and 5 bases from J, with 15 bases between. This CDR3 has 13 residues. Looked up from germline, CDR1 is MNHEY and CDR2 is SMNVEV (reference sequence). The CDR3 DNA reads TGTGCCAGCATGGAGAGGGCGAGAAACGAGCAGTACTTC. It translates to CASMERARNEQYF.

Many counts were recorded for this clonotype. The V call is TRBV4-2, the J call TRBJ2-5; no reliable D call. V lost 4 bases, J lost 2 bases, and 5 bases lay in between. The length of the CDR3 is 12 residues. CDR1 LGHNA and CDR2 YNFKEQ come from the germline V gene. The CDR3 protein is CASSLNQETQYF. DNA for the CDR3: TGTGCCAGCAGCCTAAATCAAGAGACCCAGTACTTC.

Worth noting for this clonotype: The junction departs from germline at one end; a sequencing error may be responsible. This rearrangement joins TRBV18 to TRBJ1-1, with TRBD1 matching 8 bases. The CDR3 loop spans 15 amino acids. Germline V CDR1 and CDR2: KGHSH, LQKENI. In DNA, the CDR3 is TGTGCCAACTCACCCAACACGGACAGGGCGACTGAAGCTTTCTTT. As protein: CANSPNTDRATEAFF.

There are many counts of this clonotype. The CDR3 spells CASSFFGTENYEQYF. CDR3 in DNA: TGTGCCAGCAGTTTCTTTGGGACCGAGAACTACGAGCAGTACTTC. The rearrangement links TRBV28 to TRBJ2-7; TRBD1 or TRBD2 may be the D gene (5 bases each). Trimming cost V 3 bases and J 3 bases, with 15 bases left between them. CDR3 length equals 15 residues. Germline V gene sequence: CDR1 MDHEN, CDR2 SYDVKM.

This clonotype came up a few times. V is TRBV5-4 and J is TRBJ2-7; D is perhaps TRBD1 (5 bases). Germline V lookup: CDR1 SGHNT, CDR2 YYREEE (reference sequence). The CDR3 has 13 residues. With 3 bases removed from V and 1 base from J, the gap between germline ends came to 8 bases. For the CDR3, the DNA is TGTGCCAGCAGCTCCCAGGGTTCCTACGAGCAGTACTTC. Translation gives CASSSQGSYEQYF.

This clonotype occurred many times. The V call is TRBV18, the J call TRBJ2-3; TRBD2 agrees at 7 bases. The length of the CDR3 is 15 residues. CDR1 KGHSH and CDR2 LQKENI come from the germline V gene. The trim removed 8 bases at V and 6 bases at J, leaving 14 bases unmatched. The CDR3 loop is CASGISGPPGDTQYF. The CDR3 DNA follows: TGTGCCAGCGGCATTAGCGGGCCGCCAGGTGATACGCAGTATTTT.

This chain links TRBV29-1 with TRBJ2-3; 9 bases align to TRBD2. Germline V CDR1 and CDR2: SQVTM, ANQGSEA. This CDR3 comprises 12 residues. J lost 4 bases, V lost 4 bases, and 0 bases had no gene match. The CDR3 spells CSVGTSADTQYF. DNA for the CDR3: TGCAGCGTTGGGACTAGCGCAGATACGCAGTATTTT.

This clonotype was detected only a few times. The J gene is TRBJ2-2, the V gene TRBV20-1; D is unclear. CDR3 length equals 15 residues. V was cut by 0 bases and J by 1 base, with 9 bases left in between. The germline V gene encodes CDR1 DFQATT and CDR2 SNEGSKA (reference sequence). Here the CDR3 reads CSARDLMKNTGELFF. For the CDR3, the DNA is TGCAGTGCTAGAGACTTGATGAAGAACACCGGGGAGCTGTTTTTT.

This clonotype was seen only a few times. V usage is TRBV12-3 or TRBV12-4 and J usage is TRBJ2-7, with D perhaps matching TRBD1 or TRBD2 (5 bases each). The CDR3 is made up of 14 amino acids. The V end was cut by 6 bases, the J end by 1 base, with 13 bases between. The CDR3 nucleotides are TGTGCCAGCAGCTTTGGGGGAACATCCTACGAGCAGTACTTC. Its protein product is CASSFGGTSYEQYF.

This clonotype was recorded many times. The J gene is TRBJ1-1, the V gene TRBV7-9; D is ambiguous. The CDR3 sequence is 13 residues long. Germline V gives CDR1 SEHNR, CDR2 FQNEAQ (reference sequence). Trimming cost V 3 bases and J 2 bases, with 7 bases left between them. The CDR3 nucleotides read TGTGCCAGCAGCTTTGTCAGCAACACTGAAGCTTTCTTT. This codes for CASSFVSNTEAFF.

This clonotype was detected many times. This chain uses TRBV5-1 with TRBJ1-5; TRBD1 is a possible D gene (5 bases). Germline V gives CDR1 SGHRS, CDR2 YFSETQ. This CDR3 is built from 14 residues. Between the trimmed V and J ends, which lost 4 bases and 5 bases, there was a span of 13 bases. CDR3 in amino acids: CASSPNGGDQPQHF. In DNA, the CDR3 is TGCGCCAGCAGCCCCAATGGGGGGGATCAGCCCCAGCATTTT.

By sample fraction, this clonotype is medium-sized. The V and J genes are TRBV5-1 and TRBJ1-6, with D uncertain. Trimming stripped 1 base from V and 0 bases from J, with 11 bases between. This CDR3 contains 17 residues. Germline-derived CDR1 and CDR2 are SGHRS and YFSETQ. The CDR3 DNA reads as TGCGCCAGCAGCTTGAGTGGACGAAGCTCCTATAATTCACCCCTCCACTTT. Protein sequence: CASSLSGRSSYNSPLHF.

This clonotype is medium-sized (0.01 to 0.1%) in the sample. V is TRBV28 and J is TRBJ1-6; 10 nucleotides agree with TRBD1. Germline loops: CDR1 MDHEN, CDR2 SYDVKM. The CDR3 extends over 14 amino acids. The trim removed 3 bases at V and 8 bases at J, leaving 1 base unmatched. In DNA, the CDR3 is TGTGCCAGCAGTTTGGGACAGGGGCATTCACCCCTCCACTTT. This gives the protein CASSLGQGHSPLHF. The full variable domain, its missing parts supplied by reference TRBV28 and TRBJ1-6, is DVKVTQSSRYLVKRTGEKVFLECVQDMDHENMFWYRQDPGLGLRLIYFSYDVKMKEKGDIPEGYSVSREKKERFSLILESASTNQTSMYLCASSLGQGHSPLHFGNGTRLTVT.

V is TRBV18 and J is TRBJ1-1; D is possibly TRBD1 (6 bases). V dropped 3 bases and J dropped 6 bases, with 11 bases sitting between them. Germline CDR1 is KGHSH and CDR2 is LQKENI. The CDR3 runs 13 residues. The CDR3 sequence is CASSPQQGPEAFF. The CDR3 nucleotides are TGTGCCAGCTCACCCCAACAGGGTCCTGAAGCTTTCTTT.

The table lists this clonotype with a few counts. This chain joins TRBV7-2 and TRBJ2-1; TRBD2 matches at 10 bases. CDR3 size: 17 residues. Germline trimming cut 1 base from V and 7 bases from J; bases unmatched to any gene: 10. Germline CDR1 is SGHTA and CDR2 is FQGNSA. The CDR3 coding sequence is TGTGCCAGCAGCTTAGATGTGGGACTAGCGTTTTTGAATGAGCAGTTCTTC. This sequence encodes CASSLDVGLAFLNEQFF.

This clonotype was detected ten times or more. V is TRBV5-5 and J is TRBJ1-1; D is ambiguous. V dropped 2 bases and J dropped 1 base, with 6 bases sitting between them. Germline V gives CDR1 SGHKS, CDR2 YYEKEE (reference sequence). CDR3 length: 13 residues. The DNA for the CDR3 is TGTGCCAGCAGCTTCCAGGCGAACACTGAAGCTTTCTTT. This codes for CASSFQANTEAFF.

In its sample, this clonotype was seen many times. This rearrangement joins TRBV20-1 to TRBJ1-5; D may be TRBD1 (6 bases). V lost 4 bases, J lost 0 bases, and 10 bases lay in between. CDR1 is DFQATT, CDR2 SNEGSKA, per germline (reference sequence). The CDR3 has 14 residues. CDR3 nucleotide sequence: TGCAGTGCTAAGGGGGACTCTAGCAATCAGCCCCAGCATTTT. Its translation is CSAKGDSSNQPQHF.

The chain uses TRBV6-5 and TRBJ1-2, with D uncertain. The V gene lost 0 bases and the J gene lost 1 base, with 6 bases spanning the gap. The CDR3 contains 14 residues. Germline CDR1 and CDR2: MNHEY and SVGAGI. The CDR3 protein is CASSYSSLNYGYTF. Here the CDR3 DNA reads TGTGCCAGCAGTTACTCGTCGCTTAACTATGGCTACACCTTC.

This clonotype was picked up a small number of times. The chain recombines TRBV7-3 with TRBJ1-4; no clear D. Looked up from germline, CDR1 is SGHTA and CDR2 is FQGTGA. With 1 base removed from V and 4 bases from J, the gap between germline ends came to 10 bases. The CDR3 has 15 residues. CDR3 sequence reads: CASSLNGRHNEKLFF. CDR3 nucleotide sequence: TGTGCCAGCAGCTTAAATGGCAGGCATAATGAAAAACTGTTTTTT.

This clonotype has only a few counts. The chain's CDR3 is CSARALSGIGDIQYF. The CDR3 DNA sequence: TGCAGTGCTAGAGCCCTTAGCGGGATTGGGGACATTCAGTACTTC. This chain uses TRBV20-1 with TRBJ2-4, with 8 bases lining up with TRBD2. CDR3 size: 15 residues. Trimming at V came to 1 base and at J to 8 bases, leaving 10 bases not matched to a gene. The germline V gene has CDR1 DFQATT and CDR2 SNEGSKA (reference sequence).

The J gene is TRBJ1-5, the V gene TRBV30; D perhaps matches TRBD1 (6 bases). The germline V gene encodes CDR1 GTSNPN and CDR2 SVGIG (reference sequence). This CDR3 is built from 15 residues. Trimming removed 0 bases from V and 0 bases from J, with 9 bases in between. The CDR3 sequence: CAWSVGGSSNQPQHF. In nucleotides, the CDR3 is TGTGCCTGGAGTGTAGGGGGATCTAGCAATCAGCCCCAGCATTTT.

This clonotype was detected many times. The CDR3 loop reads CSALFPPGTGKQFF. As DNA, the CDR3 is TGCAGTGCTCTTTTCCCGCCCGGGACAGGGAAGCAGTTCTTC. J is TRBJ2-1 and V is TRBV20-1; the match to TRBD1 covers 9 bases. Germline CDR1 reads DFQATT; CDR2 reads SNEGSKA (reference sequence). With 5 bases clipped from V and 11 bases from J, the junction kept 13 bases outside the gene matches. This CDR3 comprises 14 residues.

Many counts were recorded for this clonotype. The chain couples TRBV21-1 to TRBJ2-5; the tabulated D call, TRBD1, remains unverified against the DNA. TRBV21-1 is recorded as a pseudogene. CDR3 length: 15 amino acids. The CDR3 sequence is CASSGRDRGQETQYF. The CDR3 bases are TGTGCCAGCAGCGGCCGGGACAGGGGGCAAGAGACCCAGTACTTC.

In its sample, this clonotype was seen many times. V gene TRBV14 combines with J gene TRBJ2-1; no definite D call. Germline CDR1 is SGHDN and CDR2 is FVKESK. V lost 0 bases, J lost 8 bases, and 17 bases lay in between. The CDR3 consists of 16 residues. In DNA, the CDR3 is TGTGCCAGCAGCCAAGATCTCCGGTGGGCGACGGATGAGCAGTTCTTC. This translates into CASSQDLRWATDEQFF.

This chain links TRBV5-1 with TRBJ1-1; D call uncertain. V lost 0 bases, J lost 5 bases, and 11 bases lay in between. Germline assignment: CDR1 SGHRS and CDR2 YFSETQ. The CDR3 is 14 amino acids. The CDR3 reads CASSLEASSTEAFF. CDR3 in DNA: TGCGCCAGCAGCTTGGAGGCGTCGAGTACTGAAGCTTTCTTT. Full variable domain (outside the CDR3, taken from reference TRBV5-1 and TRBJ1-1): KAGVTQTPRYLIKTRGQQVTLSCSPISGHRSVSWYQQTPGQGLQFLFEYFSETQRNKGNFPGRFSGRQFSNSRSEMNVSTLELGDSALYLCASSLEASSTEAFFGQGTRLTVV.

This clonotype was seen ten or more times. V is TRBV20-1 and J is TRBJ2-1; D possibly matches TRBD1 or TRBD2 (5 bases each). The CDR3 runs 12 residues. Trimming pared 6 bases from V and 8 bases from J, leaving 14 bases between. Germline V gene data show CDR1 as DFQATT and CDR2 as SNEGSKA (reference sequence). Here the CDR3 reads CSAPGLGDEQFF. DNA of the CDR3: TGCAGTGCGCCAGGGTTGGGGGATGAGCAGTTCTTC.

V usage is TRBV12-3 or TRBV12-4 and J usage is TRBJ2-5; D gene ambiguous. The CDR3 runs 14 residues. Trimming took 4 bases from V and 5 from J, leaving 14 bases between them. This CDR3 is CASSSQPIAETQYF. Written as DNA, the CDR3 is TGTGCCAGCAGTTCACAGCCCATCGCTGAGACCCAGTACTTC.